These 2 T cell receptor beta chains originate from one sample sequenced in a study of T cell responses to AZD1222 COVID-19 vaccine. Some clones are missing from TCRdb's copy, which holds only in-frame ones; the method was immunoSEQ multiplex PCR. This table has some 80,000 clones, around 85% appearing once. The material sequenced was peripheral blood, taken on day 0 of AZD1222 vaccination. Receptor source: an adult in good health.

The rearrangement uses TRBV10-3 and TRBJ2-1; 8 bases line up with TRBD2. This CDR3 is 15 amino acids long. Germline V gene data show CDR1 as ENHRY and CDR2 as SYGVKD. The J segment lost 6 bases and the V segment lost 4 bases, leaving 8 bases of the junction unmatched. DNA for the CDR3: TGTGCCATCAGTGCATCGGGGGGGGTGGTCAATGAGCAGTTCTTC. Protein: CAISASGGVVNEQFF.

The genes are TRBV5-6 and TRBJ2-7; D is possibly TRBD1 (6 bases). CDR1 and CDR2 (germline): SGHDT, YYEEEE. The CDR3 has 13 amino acids. The V gene lost 4 bases and the J gene lost 3 bases, with 11 bases spanning the gap. The CDR3 DNA reads TGTGCCAGCAGCACGGTGGACAGCTACGAGCAGTACTTC. It codes for CASSTVDSYEQYF.